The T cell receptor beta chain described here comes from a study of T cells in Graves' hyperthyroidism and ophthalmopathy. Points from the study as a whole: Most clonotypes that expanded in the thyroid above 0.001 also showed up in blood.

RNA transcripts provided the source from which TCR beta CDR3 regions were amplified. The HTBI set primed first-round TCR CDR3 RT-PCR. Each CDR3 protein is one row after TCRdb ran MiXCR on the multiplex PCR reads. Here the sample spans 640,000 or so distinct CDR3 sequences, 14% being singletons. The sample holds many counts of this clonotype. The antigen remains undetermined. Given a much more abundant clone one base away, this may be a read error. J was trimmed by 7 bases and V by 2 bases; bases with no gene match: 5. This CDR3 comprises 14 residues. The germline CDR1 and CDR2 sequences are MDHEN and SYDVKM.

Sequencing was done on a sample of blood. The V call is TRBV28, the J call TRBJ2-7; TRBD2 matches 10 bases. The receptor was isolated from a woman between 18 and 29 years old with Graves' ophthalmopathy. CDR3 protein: CASSLPSGGGEQYF. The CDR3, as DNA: TGTGCCAGCAGTTTACCGAGCGGGGGGGGTGAGCAGTACTTC.